This T cell receptor (beta chain) was documented in a study of shared clonotypes between healthy human individuals. Overall study findings and caveats: The expectation was that sequencing depth would affect clonotype sharing among donors. Richness estimates generally favored naive over memory subsets.

Between the trimmed V and J ends, which lost 2 bases and 5 bases, there was a span of 15 bases. Germline CDR1 MNHEY, CDR2 SMNVEV (reference sequence). The CDR3 consists of 15 residues. This clone was seen more than once but under ten times. Antigen specificity is unknown. The naive CD8 fraction comprised CD45RO-negative cells positively selected for CCR7 and excluded terminally differentiated effector memory CD45RA+ cells. Several immunoSEQ plates received, in even portions, the genomic DNA of each subset. Clones were sequenced by immunoSEQ multiplex PCR, and TCRdb holds only the in-frame ones, with some missing. The table lists some 2,100,000 clones, about 93% of them singletons.

This clonotype originated in a man aged 18 to 30 in good health. Some clones in this sample may be carry-over from other donors' samples. Sample: naive CD8+ T cells from PBMCs. The chain is built from TRBV27 and TRBJ1-1; D perhaps matches TRBD1 (6 bases). This CDR3 is CASSLMGHRRTEAFF. For the CDR3, the DNA is TGTGCCAGCAGTTTAATGGGACACCGGCGGACTGAAGCTTTCTTT.